This T cell receptor beta chain originates from a study of T cells in Graves' hyperthyroidism and ophthalmopathy (dated by TCRdb to between 2017 and 2020). General notes on the study: Peripheral blood samples were taken at the time of initial diagnosis, prior to any treatment. TCR V-J signatures able to tell the groups apart were searched for in a discovery cohort of 95 or so patients, of whom about 40 had Graves' ophthalmopathy and about 60 had stable Graves' hyperthyroidism. Prospective prediction of ophthalmopathy was tested in an independent validation cohort consisting of roughly 19 hyperthyroidism patients and around 16 patients who later progressed to ophthalmopathy. The roughly 90 discovery patients were divided at random into training and test sets in a 7:3 ratio. The study also compared thyroid tissue and blood T-cell repertoires from a handful of Graves' hyperthyroidism patients. Once sampling was done, hyperthyroidism patients were given methimazole at a starting dose of 30 mg daily, whereas ophthalmopathy patients were given high-dose intravenous methylprednisolone. The paper reports TCR Vbeta CDR3 sequencing of some 140 peripheral blood samples: 40 or so ophthalmopathy, some 80 hyperthyroidism and 17 progressor patients.

In this sample, this clonotype turned up a few times. Its antigen has not been determined. No much larger clone is present one base from it, and per-base qualities are unavailable. TCR beta CDR3 regions were amplified from RNA transcripts. For the first round of RT-PCR on the TCR CDR3, the HTBI primer set was used together with the Qiagen OneStep RT-PCR kit. The libraries were constructed in a second round of multiplex PCR and then size-selected and purified. Libraries were sequenced paired-end with 100 bp reads on an Illumina HiSeq2000. Under the source paper's analysis protocol: SOAPnuke was used to process the raw data, with reads discarded if the reads contained adapters or uncalled bases, had a mean Phred below 15, or lacked an exact constant-primer or identifier match. COPE v1.2.5 was used to merge high-quality paired reads, and clonotypes were defined as unique nucleotide sequences. MiTCR v1.1 was used to align clonotypes to the IMGT TRBV, TRBD and TRBJ reference segments. The analysis included only V-J combinations with a frequency above 0.0001, which together covered roughly 99% of the repertoires. A TCS score was defined as the ratio of F50 (clonal expansion) to E x V (chaos), with BLOSUM62-based TCRdist applied between CDR3 peptides within each V-J. Welch's t-statistics and random forest reduced just over 500 V-J features to 10 to 15, which were used in a naive Bayes classifier (R e1071). The public reads were reanalyzed by TCRdb: fastp trimming at Q25, MiXCR alignment, in-frame beta chains only. All rows with the same CDR3 protein become a single entry with the most common DNA and genes. The V and J calls were determined by TCRdb, not by the authors. Recorded for this sample are approximately 380,000 distinct CDR3 sequences; around 18% of them occurred a single time. The ten largest clones represent 40% of the sample.

CDR1 and CDR2 are drawn from the germline V gene: SGHRS, YFSETQ. The CDR3 covers 15 residues, taking in both the cysteine and the phenylalanine. Only CDR3 DNA is held: 45 bases, read in frame from base 1. Trimming takes 4 bases from V and 5 bases from J, and the germline ends sit 18 bases apart. What the research found in general, with its limitations: In validation, the model predicted progression to ophthalmopathy a median of around 6.5 months before onset, with over 60% sensitivity and 72.22% specificity. Most expanded thyroid clonotypes (frequency above 0.001) were also detected in blood, suggesting blood repertoires may reflect thyroid immune responses. A 13 V-J signature model separated ophthalmopathy from stable hyperthyroidism, with 87.88% sensitivity and 81% to 82% specificity in cross-validation and 80%/75% in testing. Sample size was not statistically predetermined, and blinding of investigators to group allocation was not performed.

Ophthalmopathy patients had moderately to severely active disease, Clinical Activity Score of at least 3, NOSPECS grade of at least 4, and duration under 3 months. The study excluded patients with uncontrolled infections, other autoimmune diseases, pregnancy or lactation. Diagnoses were based on clinical symptoms, serum thyroxine and TRAb, thyroid ultrasound and orbital computed tomography. Ficoll-Paque density gradient centrifugation was used to isolate PBMCs from approximately 10 ml of fresh peripheral blood. Total RNA was extracted with Trizol reagent, and quality was checked on an Agilent 2100 Bioanalyzer.

The receptor was derived from a man aged 18 to 30 with Graves' ophthalmopathy. Sample: blood. The chain employs TRBV5-1 and TRBJ1-1; TRBD1 is possibly the D segment (6 matching bases). CDR3 region: CASSRGDIRGTEAFF. The nucleotide sequence is TGCGCCAGCAGCCGGGGGGATATCAGGGGTACTGAAGCTTTCTTT. The CDR3, completed at both ends by the reference TRBV5-1 and TRBJ1-1 genes, gives the full variable domain KAGVTQTPRYLIKTRGQQVTLSCSPISGHRSVSWYQQTPGQGLQFLFEYFSETQRNKGNFPGRFSGRQFSNSRSEMNVSTLELGDSALYLCASSRGDIRGTEAFFGQGTRLTVV.